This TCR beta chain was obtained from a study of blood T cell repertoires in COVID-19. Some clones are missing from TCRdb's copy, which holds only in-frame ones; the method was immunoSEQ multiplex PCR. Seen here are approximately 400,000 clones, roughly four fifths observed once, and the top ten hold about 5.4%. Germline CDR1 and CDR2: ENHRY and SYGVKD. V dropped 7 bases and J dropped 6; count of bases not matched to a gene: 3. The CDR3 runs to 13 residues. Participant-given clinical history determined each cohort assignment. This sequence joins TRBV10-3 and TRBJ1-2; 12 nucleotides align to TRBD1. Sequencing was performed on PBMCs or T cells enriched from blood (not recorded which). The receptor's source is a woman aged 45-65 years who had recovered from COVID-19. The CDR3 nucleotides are TGTGCCATCACTGGGACAGGGGGCGATGGCTACACCTTC. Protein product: CAITGTGGDGYTF.